This T cell receptor beta chain was profiled in a study of siplizumab effects on memory and regulatory T cells. Produced via immunoSEQ multiplex PCR; TCRdb's table is partial and in-frame only. The repertoire holds approximately 100,000 clones, with about nine tenths as singletons. Details on this clone: Antigen: not known.

Study findings and constraints: For mappable alloreactive CD4+ clones, the mean Treg-derived fraction was nearly 70% with siplizumab and under 35% in controls.

Germline V gives CDR1 SGHNT, CDR2 YYREEE (reference sequence). The CDR3 loop spans 12 amino acids. With 0 bases removed from V and 7 bases from J, the gap between germline ends came to 7 bases. This clonotype was obtained from a human donor in good health. The sequenced sample consisted of non-Treg CD4+ T cells sorted from blood. This sequence joins TRBV5-4 and TRBJ1-2; no clear D gene. CDR3 in amino acids: CASSLAVRGYTF. The CDR3 coding sequence is TGTGCCAGCAGCTTGGCCGTCCGTGGCTACACCTTC. Combining the CDR3 with reference TRBV5-4 and TRBJ1-2 gives the whole variable domain ETGVTQSPTHLIKTRGQQVTLRCSSQSGHNTVSWYQQALGQGPQFIFQYYREEENGRGNFPPRFSGLQFPNYSSELNVNALELDDSALYLCASSLAVRGYTFGSGTRLTVV.